This TCR beta chain was observed in a study of T cell clones after liver transplantation. Study-wide context: Three of the eight recipients were HCV-positive; the rest had non-autoimmune, non-viral transplant indications. Tolerance: complete withdrawal held at least one year, liver enzymes staying within twice normal. General study findings and limits: Migration into the graft, not deletion, may explain lost graft donor-reactive T cells.

Libraries were prepared by immunoSEQ multiplex PCR; TCRdb keeps only in-frame clonotypes and omits some of them. Of more than 20,000 clones listed, approximately 93% are singletons. This clone came up once. What it binds is unknown. The receptor comes from a human patient who received a liver transplant. Some T cells may be transferred from the graft donor. The sample consisted of CD8+ T cells from blood, taken roughly 26 months after liver transplant.

The CDR3 sequence: CASSLGLKGALGNTIYF. The CDR3 DNA sequence: TGTGCCAGCAGCTTAGGCTTAAAGGGGGCCCTTGGAAACACCATATATTTT. The chain couples TRBV13 to TRBJ1-3; 7 bases align to TRBD1. This CDR3 is 17 amino acids long. Germline loops: CDR1 PRHDT, CDR2 FYEKMQ (reference sequence). J gave up 3 bases and V 0 bases, and 8 bases lay outside the gene matches.